This T cell receptor beta chain is drawn from a study of beta chain features in type 1 diabetes. Study-wide results and limits: When Type 1 diabetes patients were examined, their TCRB CDR3s proved moderately but significantly shorter in all four CD4+ subsets.

Every isolated RNA sample was fully reverse transcribed, so sequencing captured expressed TCRB transcripts. Only in-frame clones appear in the TCRdb table, and some are missing; sequencing was by immunoSEQ multiplex PCR. Here the sample spans 150,000 to 200,000 clones, almost 65% being singletons. Isolation of CD4+ naive, central memory, regulatory and stem cell-like memory cells was achieved by sorting via CD45RO/CCR7/CD25/CD127/CD95/CD27. This CDR3 is 13 amino acids long. V was trimmed by 8 bases and J by 4 bases, leaving 17 bases between them. Germline CDR1 SQVTM, CDR2 ANQGSEA. With respect to this clone: The antigen is not known.

This sequence was found in a man under 40 with type 1 diabetes. This rearrangement joins TRBV29-1 to TRBJ2-5; D is perhaps TRBD2 (6 bases). The sequencing sample was made of naive CD4+ T cells from blood. Here the CDR3 reads CSLVRLEGETQYF. The CDR3 coding sequence is TGCAGCCTGGTTCGCTTGGAGGGAGAGACCCAGTACTTC. Based on the CDR3 plus reference TRBV29-1 and TRBJ2-5, the full variable domain is SAVISQKPSRDICQRGTSLTIQCQVDSQVTMMFWYRQQPGQSLTLIATANQGSEATYESGFVIDKFPISRPNLTFSTLTVSNMSPEDSSIYLCSLVRLEGETQYFGPGTRLLVL.